A selection of T cell receptor beta chains follows, all from one sample in a study of blood T cell repertoires in COVID-19. Measured with immunoSEQ multiplex PCR; TCRdb has only the in-frame clones, and not every one. The table includes 270,000 or so clones, roughly 85% detected once. The material sequenced was peripheral blood. The receptors were sampled from a human donor in a cohort sampled during active COVID-19. CDR3s include the opening cysteine and the closing phenylalanine or tryptophan.

v_call,j_call,cdr3_aa
TRBV3-1/TRBV3-2,TRBJ2-1,CASSFPEERPFF
TRBV14,TRBJ2-1,CASSHLQYNEQFF
TRBV7-9,TRBJ2-1,CASSPSGSSTHEQFF
TRBV6-6,TRBJ2-4,CASRSLSAGNIQYF
TRBV3-1/TRBV3-2,TRBJ2-7,CASSQGLAYEQYF
TRBV3-1/TRBV3-2,TRBJ2-1,CASSREGLAGRYKFF
TRBV18,TRBJ2-5,CASSPGTGFRETQYF
TRBV12-3/TRBV12-4,TRBJ2-1,CASSSDSNEQFF
TRBV5-4,TRBJ1-4,CASSLMAGGTEKLFF
TRBV7-3,TRBJ1-2,CASSPQDIGYGYTF
TRBV11-2,TRBJ2-1,CASSSPTSGRVNEQFF
TRBV19,TRBJ1-2,CASSIDRREGYTF
TRBV7-8,TRBJ2-3,CASRLAGGPTDTQYF
TRBV7-2,TRBJ1-2,CASSSMGARSPYGYTF
TRBV12-3/TRBV12-4,TRBJ1-5,CASSFGEQPQHF
TRBV24-1,TRBJ2-1,CATSEPSGSREQFF
TRBV9,TRBJ2-2,CASSVVTGGASGELFF
TRBV6-5,TRBJ2-5,CASSYHQQETQYF
TRBV12-3/TRBV12-4,TRBJ1-2,CASSLTEAYGYTF
TRBV14,TRBJ1-3,CASSQAGINTIYF
TRBV6-5,TRBJ1-1,CASSSGGRTEAFF
TRBV18,TRBJ1-1,CASSPPGRQGNTEAFF
TRBV19,TRBJ2-7,CASSKGTSGRNYEQYF
TRBV27,TRBJ2-1,CASSRLAGGQSEQFF
TRBV30,TRBJ2-2,CAWSFRGTTGELFF
TRBV6-5,TRBJ2-7,CASNGERYEQYF
TRBV5-1,TRBJ2-1,CASSSKNRGNEQFF
TRBV4-3,TRBJ2-1,CASSRTSVGGNEQFF
TRBV4-1,TRBJ2-7,CASSQVIRTGSWEQYF
TRBV6-5,TRBJ1-2,CASSLTNYGYTF
TRBV6-5,TRBJ2-7,CASSPKQGHNYEQYF